A selection of T cell receptor beta chains follows, all from one sample in a study of CD8 T cells in ankylosing spondylitis. TCRdb independently ran MiXCR on the 5' RACE reads; one entry per CDR3 protein. The sample includes some 700,000 distinct CDR3 sequences, 15% to 20% of them seen just once. What was sequenced was blood, either unsorted or a sorted T cell fraction (not recorded which). These receptor sequences come from a male donor with ankylosing spondylitis. Both conserved end residues are part of each CDR3. Each record gives: J gene, V gene, D gene, clone size, CDR3 protein, CDR3 DNA. A D gene is named only where the DNA matches it firmly. For some rows the clone size is stated as once, few or many, or as a class when expanded; others skip it.

TRBJ1-2,TRBV5-6,-,-,CASSFGGTGGYTF,TGTGCCAGCAGCTTCGGAGGGACTGGAGGCTACACCTTC
TRBJ1-5,TRBV28,-,-,CASIPSGTYSNQPQHF,TGTGCCAGCATCCCTTCCGGGACTTATAGCAATCAGCCCCAGCATTTT
TRBJ2-1,TRBV12-3/TRBV12-4,-,-,CASSLGPLAEPYNEQFF,TGTGCCAGCAGTTTAGGTCCCCTGGCGGAACCTTACAATGAGCAGTTCTTC
TRBJ2-7,TRBV6-6,-,-,CASGPGSEQYF,TGTGCCAGCGGTCCGGGGTCCGAGCAGTACTTC
TRBJ2-7,TRBV4-2,-,-,CASSQEMDEQYF,TGTGCCAGCAGCCAAGAAATGGATGAGCAGTACTTC
TRBJ2-2,TRBV12-3/TRBV12-4,TRBD2,-,CASSLGREGTGELFF,TGTGCCAGCAGTTTAGGGCGGGAGGGCACCGGGGAGCTGTTTTTT
TRBJ2-7,TRBV6-1,TRBD1,few,CASSELPGRQGATYEQYF,TGTGCCAGCAGTGAATTGCCGGGGCGACAGGGGGCAACTTACGAGCAGTACTTC
TRBJ1-2,TRBV29-1,-,-,CSVEYNYGYTF,TGCAGCGTTGAATATAACTATGGCTACACCTTC
TRBJ2-7,TRBV3-1,TRBD2,few,CASSQVWTSGSLGEQYF,TGTGCCAGCAGCCAAGTGTGGACTAGCGGGAGTCTGGGTGAGCAGTACTTC
TRBJ2-5,TRBV29-1,TRBD2,-,CSCGGRADPTQYF,TGCAGCTGCGGCGGGAGGGCCGATCCGACCCAGTACTTC
TRBJ2-5,TRBV6-1,-,once,CASSEGARAPFQETQYF,TGTGCCAGCAGTGAAGGCGCTAGGGCCCCCTTCCAAGAGACCCAGTACTTC
TRBJ2-3,TRBV12-5,TRBD2,-,CASGFPMGGTDTQYF,TGTGCTAGTGGTTTTCCCATGGGAGGGACAGATACGCAGTATTTT
TRBJ2-3,TRBV7-9,-,once,CASSLEVLDTQYF,TGTGCCAGCAGCTTAGAAGTCTTGGATACGCAGTATTTT
TRBJ1-1,TRBV5-1,-,few,CASSLTTLVNTEAFF,TGCGCCAGCAGCTTGACGACGTTGGTGAACACTGAAGCTTTCTTT
TRBJ1-1,TRBV6-1,-,-,CASSGHRLNTEAFF,TGTGCCAGCAGTGGCCACAGACTGAACACTGAAGCTTTCTTT
TRBJ2-1,TRBV20-1,TRBD2,-,CSAFTIAGTHNEQFF,TGCAGTGCTTTCACCATAGCGGGGACGCACAATGAGCAGTTCTTC
TRBJ2-1,TRBV7-2,-,-,CASSSQGGSSYNEQFF,TGTGCCAGCAGCTCCCAGGGGGGTTCCTCCTACAATGAGCAGTTCTTC
TRBJ2-2,TRBV7-6,-,few,CASSLPGHRPNTGELFF,TGTGCCAGCAGCTTACCGGGACACCGCCCGAACACCGGGGAGCTGTTTTTT
TRBJ1-5,TRBV12-3/TRBV12-4,TRBD1,few,CASSWDRVQQPQHF,TGTGCCAGCAGTTGGGACAGGGTACAACAGCCCCAGCATTTT
TRBJ1-1,TRBV12-3/TRBV12-4,TRBD1,-,CASRVGQGYTEAFF,TGTGCCAGCAGGGTAGGACAGGGGTACACTGAAGCTTTCTTT
TRBJ2-1,TRBV29-1,-,-,CSVRKEDRLAYNEQFF,TGCAGCGTCCGTAAGGAGGACAGACTAGCCTACAATGAGCAGTTCTTC
TRBJ2-3,TRBV29-1,-,few,CSVDRGEDTQYF,TGCAGCGTTGACAGGGGAGAGGATACGCAGTATTTT
TRBJ1-1,TRBV5-6,-,few,CASSRRTAGTEAFF,TGTGCCAGCAGCCGACGGACCGCGGGCACTGAAGCTTTCTTT
TRBJ2-7,TRBV12-3/TRBV12-4,TRBD2,many,CASSLGLAGGYEQYF,TGCGCCAGCAGCTTGGGACTAGCGGGAGGCTACGAGCAGTACTTC
TRBJ2-5,TRBV29-1,-,many,CSVVRFTGTQETQYF,TGCAGCGTTGTTCGCTTCACGGGGACCCAAGAGACCCAGTACTTC
TRBJ2-2,TRBV5-6,-,-,CASNPYYGQTNTGELFF,TGTGCCAGCAACCCATACTACGGGCAGACGAACACCGGGGAGCTGTTTTTT
TRBJ1-2,TRBV7-9,-,-,CASSPYSGKNYGYTF,TGTGCCAGCAGCCCGTATTCGGGCAAAAACTATGGCTACACCTTC
TRBJ2-3,TRBV12-3/TRBV12-4,-,few,CASRPGEEDTDTQYF,TGTGCCAGCAGGCCCGGAGAGGAGGACACAGATACGCAGTATTTT